A single sample is the source of the 13 T cell receptor beta chains below, sequenced in a study of graft-versus-host responses after intestinal transplantation. Measured with immunoSEQ multiplex PCR; TCRdb has only the in-frame clones, and not every one. The sample records over 20,000 clones, 40% to 50% being singletons. This specimen consisted of alloreactive CD4+ T cells from a mixed lymphocyte reaction culture, obtained before intestinal transplant. Subset: CFSE-low proliferating T cells sorted from roughly six-day pre-transplant mixed lymphocyte reaction (GvH or HvG direction). All receptors come from a human patient who received an intestinal transplant.

The genes are TRBV6-6 and TRBJ1-6; possibly TRBD1 for D (6 bases). CDR3 length equals 15 residues. Germline CDR1 is MNHNY and CDR2 is SVGAGI (reference sequence). Trimming pared 6 bases from V and 7 bases from J, leaving 16 bases between. Here the CDR3 reads CASRRGGARNSPLHF. The CDR3 nucleotides read TGTGCCAGCAGGAGGGGGGGGGCAAGGAATTCACCCCTCCACTTT.

The chain's CDR3 is CASSLGTSGASSYEQYF. The CDR3 bases are TGTGCCAGCAGCTTAGGGACTAGCGGGGCTAGCTCCTACGAGCAGTACTTC. The chain joins TRBV11-2 to TRBJ2-7; TRBD2 aligns across 12 bases. The CDR3 extends over 17 amino acids. J lost 0 bases, V lost 1 base, and 4 bases had no gene match. Germline V gene data show CDR1 as SGHAT and CDR2 as FQNNGV.

This clone was counted only a few times. V and J are TRBV5-1 and TRBJ2-3; D is possibly TRBD2 (6 bases). V lost 0 bases, J lost 1 base, and 6 bases lay in between. From germline, CDR1 is SGHRS and CDR2 YFSETQ. The CDR3 sequence is 14 residues long. CDR3 DNA: TGCGCCAGCAGCTTGGGCGGGGGCACAGATACGCAGTATTTT. It is translated as CASSLGGGTDTQYF.

The gene calls are TRBV7-6 and TRBJ2-5; tentative D call: TRBD2 (6 bases). V dropped 1 base and J dropped 5 bases, with 11 bases sitting between them. From germline, CDR1 is SGHVS and CDR2 FNYEAQ. The CDR3 is 14 residues long. The CDR3 sequence: CASSLVFGGETQYF. Here the CDR3 DNA reads TGTGCCAGCAGCTTAGTTTTTGGGGGGGAGACCCAGTACTTC.

This clone is labeled as medium-sized. V and J are TRBV25-1 and TRBJ1-4; D unclear. The CDR3 totals 14 residues. V dropped 5 bases and J dropped 3 bases, with 10 bases sitting between them. The germline V gene encodes CDR1 MGHDK and CDR2 SYGVNS. The DNA of the CDR3 is TGTGCCAGCAGTCAAGAGGAAGCTAATGAAAAACTGTTTTTT. Protein: CASSQEEANEKLFF.

The chain couples TRBV6-1 to TRBJ2-3; TRBD2 is a possible D gene (5 bases). Trimming pared 6 bases from V and 2 bases from J, leaving 15 bases between. The CDR3 is 15 amino acids. Looked up from germline, CDR1 is MNHNS and CDR2 is SASEGT. CDR3 region: CASSRAAFLTDTQYF. DNA of the CDR3: TGTGCCAGCAGCCGAGCGGCTTTCCTCACAGATACGCAGTATTTT.

This clone came up a few times. The chain has TRBV4-1 and TRBJ2-7, with 7 nucleotides matching TRBD2. The ends lost 3 bases at V and 4 bases at J; junction bases unmatched: 9. This CDR3 has 15 amino acids. Per germline, CDR1 MGHRA and CDR2 YSYEKL. The DNA for the CDR3 is TGCGCCAGCAGCCATCTCCCGGGACTACGGTACGAGCAGTACTTC. Protein sequence: CASSHLPGLRYEQYF.

This chain connects TRBV7-3 to TRBJ2-5, with D tentatively TRBD1 (5 bases). Deletions cut 5 bases from V and 5 bases from J, with 12 bases between. The CDR3 covers 13 residues. Germline loops: CDR1 SGHTA, CDR2 FQGTGA. The CDR3 DNA is TGTGCCAGCAGCCCCGGACAACAGGAGACCCAGTACTTC. The encoded protein is CASSPGQQETQYF.

This clone was seen a few times. The chain carries TRBV7-9 and TRBJ2-5, with 10 bases aligning to TRBD2. The CDR3 runs 13 residues. Germline assignment: CDR1 SEHNR and CDR2 FQNEAQ (reference sequence). With 5 bases clipped from V and 7 bases from J, the junction kept 4 bases outside the gene matches. The CDR3 is CASSPRLAGTQYF. The DNA for the CDR3 is TGTGCCAGCAGCCCCCGACTAGCGGGGACCCAGTACTTC.

The CDR3 DNA sequence: TGTGCCAGCAGCCAACAGGGACAGGGGACAGATACGCAGTATTTT. It is translated as CASSQQGQGTDTQYF. This chain uses TRBV7-3 with TRBJ2-3; TRBD1 agrees at 10 bases. From germline, CDR1 is SGHTA and CDR2 FQGTGA. The CDR3 runs to 15 residues. J was trimmed by 3 bases and V by 5 bases; bases with no gene match: 5.

V usage is TRBV29-1 and J usage is TRBJ1-1, with D hard to call. The CDR3 length is 12 residues. Trimming pared 0 bases from V and 8 bases from J, leaving 10 bases between. CDR1 is SQVTM and CDR2 is ANQGSEA in the germline V gene. The CDR3 here is CSVEELTTEAFF. DNA of the CDR3: TGCAGCGTTGAAGAACTGACAACCGAAGCTTTCTTT. Full variable domain (remainder filled in from reference TRBV29-1 and TRBJ1-1): SAVISQKPSRDICQRGTSLTIQCQVDSQVTMMFWYRQQPGQSLTLIATANQGSEATYESGFVIDKFPISRPNLTFSTLTVSNMSPEDSSIYLCSVEELTTEAFFGQGTRLTVV.

This clone occurred a few times. In nucleotides, the CDR3 is TGTGCCAGCAGATATGGGACAGGGGTTCCCTACGAGCAGTACTTC. This encodes CASRYGTGVPYEQYF. The rearrangement uses TRBV27 and TRBJ2-7; TRBD1 agrees at 10 bases. CDR1 is MNHEY, CDR2 SMNVEV, per germline (reference sequence). Trimming at V came to 6 bases and at J to 2 bases, leaving 7 bases not matched to a gene. This CDR3 is built from 15 residues.

This clone was counted only a few times. The chain employs TRBV19 and TRBJ2-5; D gene uncertain. V was pared by 3 bases and J by 5 bases, with 10 bases between. CDR3 length: 13 amino acids. Germline V gene lookup returns CDR1 LNHDA and CDR2 SQIVND (reference sequence). The CDR3 DNA reads as TGTGCCAGTAGTATCACGGTCCTGGAGACCCAGTACTTC. Protein: CASSITVLETQYF.